Below are 18 T cell receptor beta chains sequenced from a single sample in a study of blood T cell repertoires in COVID-19. Clones were read by immunoSEQ multiplex PCR, and TCRdb kept only the in-frame ones, dropping some. The data contain under 300,000 clones, around three quarters of them singletons. Sequencing used peripheral blood. All receptors derive from a woman aged 80 or older with acute or convalescent COVID-19.

The chain uses TRBV4-1 and TRBJ2-7, with D possibly matching TRBD2 (6 bases). V was clipped by 4 bases and J by 5 bases, with 21 bases between them. The CDR3 has 16 residues. In germline, CDR1 is MGHRA, CDR2 YSYEKL. CDR3 bases: TGCGCCAGCAGCCTTCTCGGAGGGGAGTCTCGTAACGAGCAGTACTTC. It codes for CASSLLGGESRNEQYF.

This clone was picked up a small number of times. V usage is TRBV19 and J usage is TRBJ1-5; tentative D call: TRBD1 (6 bases). The CDR3 runs to 16 residues. Germline loops: CDR1 LNHDA, CDR2 SQIVND (reference sequence). Trimming pared 10 bases from V and 0 bases from J, leaving 19 bases between. The CDR3 sequence: CATRQDGEHSNQPQHF. The CDR3 bases are TGTGCCACGAGACAGGACGGAGAACATAGCAATCAGCCCCAGCATTTT.

CDR3 nucleotides: TGTGCCAGCAGCTTGGCTGGCCGCCCTAGCACAGATACGCAGTATTTT. Translated: CASSLAGRPSTDTQYF. This rearrangement joins TRBV5-5 to TRBJ2-3; D gene unclear. Trimming pared 0 bases from V and 0 bases from J, leaving 11 bases between. The CDR3 is 16 amino acids. The germline gives CDR1 SGHKS, CDR2 YYEKEE (reference sequence).

The chain carries TRBV9 and TRBJ1-2; D is unclear. Germline values: CDR1 SGDLS, CDR2 YYNGEE. V dropped 0 bases and J dropped 0 bases, with 15 bases sitting between them. CDR3 length equals 17 residues. In nucleotides, the CDR3 is TGTGCCAGCAGCGTAGGTCTCGGCGGTTCAGCTAACTATGGCTACACCTTC. It encodes CASSVGLGGSANYGYTF.

This clone was counted a single time. The chain links TRBV30 to TRBJ2-7; 8 bases are a match to TRBD1. Trimming at V came to 0 bases and at J to 7 bases, leaving 20 bases not matched to a gene. The CDR3 sequence is 18 residues long. Germline V gene sequence: CDR1 GTSNPN, CDR2 SVGIG (reference sequence). Here the CDR3 DNA reads TGTGCCTGGAGTGTACGTCGGACAGGGACCGAACGGGCTAAGGAGCAGTACTTC. Encoded protein: CAWSVRRTGTERAKEQYF.

CDR3 in amino acids: CASSSLAGGRNEQFF. In DNA, the CDR3 is TGTGCCAGCAGTTCCCTAGCGGGGGGGCGAAATGAGCAGTTCTTC. The gene calls are TRBV6-2 or TRBV6-3 and TRBJ2-1; 12 positions match TRBD2. This CDR3 spans 15 amino acids. From germline, CDR1 is MNHEY and CDR2 SVGEGT. Losses at the gene ends were 4 bases for V and 7 bases for J; bases not matched to a gene: 5.

The CDR3 protein is CATSDPGTSGSNEQFF. CDR3 in DNA: TGTGCCACCAGTGATCCCGGGACTAGCGGGAGCAATGAGCAGTTCTTC. The chain uses TRBV24-1 and TRBJ2-1; TRBD2 aligns across 14 bases. CDR3 length: 16 residues. With V trimmed by 3 bases and J by 6 bases, 3 bases remained unmatched. Germline loops: CDR1 KGHDR, CDR2 SFDVKD.

This clone appeared a few times. The J gene is TRBJ2-1, the V gene TRBV7-2; 16 nucleotides match TRBD2. From germline, CDR1 is SGHTA and CDR2 FQGNSA. The CDR3 extends over 16 amino acids. After removal of 4 bases from V and 7 bases from J, the junction contained 4 bases not matched to a gene. The CDR3 DNA reads TGTGCCAGCAGCTCGGGACTAGCGGGGGGGCAGAATGAGCAGTTCTTC. Translation: CASSSGLAGGQNEQFF.

The chain employs TRBV19 and TRBJ1-1; 9 positions match TRBD1. The germline V gene encodes CDR1 LNHDA and CDR2 SQIVND (reference sequence). V was pared by 5 bases and J by 4 bases, with 11 bases of the junction left unmatched. The CDR3 runs to 16 residues. The CDR3 sequence is CASSPPPGQGGTEAFF. For the CDR3, the DNA is TGTGCCAGTAGTCCGCCCCCGGGACAGGGTGGCACTGAAGCTTTCTTT.

V is TRBV7-9 and J is TRBJ2-7; 9 bases are a match to TRBD2. The V segment lost 5 bases and the J segment 3 bases; nucleotides outside the gene matches: 5. The CDR3 runs to 14 residues. Germline V gene data show CDR1 as SEHNR and CDR2 as FQNEAQ (reference sequence). CDR3 sequence (DNA): TGTGCCAGCAGCCGTAGCGGGGGTCGCTACGAGCAGTACTTC. Translating it yields CASSRSGGRYEQYF.

This clone was picked up many times. The gene calls are TRBV5-1 and TRBJ2-7; TRBD2 matches 8 bases. V gave up 1 base and J gave up 5 bases; unmatched junction bases: 2. The CDR3 runs to 13 residues. Germline CDR1 reads SGHRS; CDR2 reads YFSETQ. CDR3 DNA: TGCGCCAGCAGCTTGCCACTAGCGGACGAGCAGTACTTC. This gives the protein CASSLPLADEQYF. Full variable domain (remainder filled in from reference TRBV5-1 and TRBJ2-7): KAGVTQTPRYLIKTRGQQVTLSCSPISGHRSVSWYQQTPGQGLQFLFEYFSETQRNKGNFPGRFSGRQFSNSRSEMNVSTLELGDSALYLCASSLPLADEQYFGPGTRLTVT.

The DNA of the CDR3 is TGCGCCAGCAGCATATCCCCAGATACGCAGTATTTT. This encodes CASSISPDTQYF. This rearrangement joins TRBV5-1 to TRBJ2-3; D gene uncertain. V gave up 4 bases and J gave up 4 bases, with 7 bases separating them. Germline CDR1 reads SGHRS; CDR2 reads YFSETQ. The CDR3 has 12 amino acids.

This clone was observed many times. The CDR3 spells CASSWGAGQAREQYF. CDR3 sequence (DNA): TGCGCCAGCAGCTGGGGAGCGGGACAGGCTCGCGAGCAGTACTTC. This chain joins TRBV5-1 and TRBJ2-7, with a possible D match to TRBD1 (8 bases). V was clipped by 3 bases and J by 6 bases, with 19 bases between them. The CDR3 extends over 15 amino acids. From germline, CDR1 is SGHRS and CDR2 YFSETQ. The full variable domain, in which reference TRBV5-1 and TRBJ2-7 provide the parts outside the CDR3, is KAGVTQTPRYLIKTRGQQVTLSCSPISGHRSVSWYQQTPGQGLQFLFEYFSETQRNKGNFPGRFSGRQFSNSRSEMNVSTLELGDSALYLCASSWGAGQAREQYFGPGTRLTVT.

This chain joins TRBV18 and TRBJ1-5; maybe TRBD1 (6 bases). This CDR3 has 15 amino acids. Trimming removed 6 bases from V and 7 bases from J, with 19 bases in between. The germline V gene has CDR1 KGHSH and CDR2 LQKENI. The CDR3 nucleotides read TGTGCCAGCTCCTTCGACAGGACGTGGCAACAGCCCCAGCATTTT. Protein: CASSFDRTWQQPQHF.

J is TRBJ2-1 and V is TRBV5-1, with D possibly being TRBD1 (5 bases). The CDR3 consists of 12 residues. Germline V gives CDR1 SGHRS, CDR2 YFSETQ. Trimming shortened V by 0 bases and J by 11 bases, and 9 bases separated the two germline ends. The CDR3 loop reads CASSLGTTKQFF. CDR3 in DNA: TGCGCCAGCAGCTTGGGGACAACAAAGCAGTTCTTC.

V and J are TRBV19 and TRBJ1-4, with D possibly being TRBD1 (6 bases). The CDR3 is made up of 12 amino acids. The germline CDR1 and CDR2 sequences are LNHDA and SQIVND (reference sequence). V gave up 11 bases and J gave up 4 bases, with 11 bases separating them. The CDR3 DNA reads as TGTGCCTCCGGACAGCTTAATGAAAAACTGTTTTTT. Encoded protein: CASGQLNEKLFF.

The gene calls are TRBV6-1 and TRBJ1-1; TRBD1 is a possible D gene (6 bases). Germline CDR1 is MNHNS and CDR2 is SASEGT. The CDR3 runs 14 residues. V lost 2 bases to trimming and J lost 5 bases, with 12 bases between them. CDR3 DNA: TGTGCCAGCAGTGAATCAGGGGTTAGGACTGAAGCTTTCTTT. Translating gives CASSESGVRTEAFF.

CDR3 protein: CASSGTGEGRGELFF. In nucleotides, the CDR3 is TGTGCCAGCTCCGGGACAGGGGAGGGCAGAGGGGAGCTGTTTTTT. The chain has TRBV19 and TRBJ2-2; 10 bases are shared with TRBD1. The V and J ends lost 9 bases and 8 bases, in that order; junction bases with no gene match: 12. This CDR3 spans 15 amino acids. The germline gives CDR1 LNHDA, CDR2 SQIVND (reference sequence).